This TCR beta chain was obtained from a study of blood T cell repertoires in COVID-19. Across the study: The analysed material was cDNA or gDNA that came from T cells, B-cell-depleted T cells, or PBMCs.

In the study's own analysis: Quantification of nucleated cells was approximated via reference gene primer amplification. The data were produced by immunoSEQ multiplex PCR, yet TCRdb's version contains in-frame clones alone and is incomplete. Clone size and the V and J calls come from that table; the DNA yielded D and trimming. The repertoire includes roughly 120,000 clones, 74% of them detected once, and about 6% sits in the top ten. Looked up from germline, CDR1 is LNHNV and CDR2 is YYDKDF (reference sequence). CDR3 size: 17 residues. Trimming removed 2 bases at V and 0 bases at J, with 15 bases between. Patients at the Seattle site were enrolled during active infection and followed longitudinally.

This TCR was sampled from an older man with COVID-19, enrolled during active disease. The rearrangement joins TRBV15 to TRBJ2-3; D may be TRBD1 (6 bases). Sequencing used peripheral blood. For the CDR3, the DNA is TGTGCCACCAGCAGACAGGGGCATACATGGAGCACAGATACGCAGTATTTT. This sequence encodes CATSRQGHTWSTDTQYF.